This TCR beta chain was identified in a study of T-cell memory formation after mild COVID-19. Turning to the study itself: For the most part, TCR clusters were specific to one donor.

In germline, CDR1 is LGHNA, CDR2 YSLEER. Trimming removed 1 base from V and 7 bases from J, with 13 bases in between. CDR3 size: 14 residues. TCRdb reprocessed the 5' RACE reads with MiXCR, giving one entry per CDR3 protein. The table has around 400,000 distinct CDR3 sequences, roughly 26% seen once. This receptor was obtained from an adult woman who had mild COVID-19 (a few samples of this study predate the infection). Cell type and time point are not known. Sample: PBMCs or a T cell subset sorted from them (not recorded which). The rearrangement joins TRBV4-3 to TRBJ1-1; D gene ambiguous. The CDR3 loop is CASSQGLSSGEAFF. CDR3 nucleotides: TGCGCCAGCAGCCAAGGGTTGTCGAGTGGTGAAGCTTTCTTT.